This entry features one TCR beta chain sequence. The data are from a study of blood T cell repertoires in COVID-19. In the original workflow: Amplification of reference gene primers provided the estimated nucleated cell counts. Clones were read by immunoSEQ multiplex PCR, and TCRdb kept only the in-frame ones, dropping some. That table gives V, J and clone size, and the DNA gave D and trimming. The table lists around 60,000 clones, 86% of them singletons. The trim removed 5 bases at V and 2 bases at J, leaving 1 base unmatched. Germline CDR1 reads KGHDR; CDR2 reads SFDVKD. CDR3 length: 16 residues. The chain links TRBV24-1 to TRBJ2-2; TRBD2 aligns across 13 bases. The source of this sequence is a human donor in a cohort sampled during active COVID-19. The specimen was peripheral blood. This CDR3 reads CATSGLAGGNTGELFF. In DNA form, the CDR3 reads TGTGCCACCAGTGGACTAGCGGGAGGTAACACCGGGGAGCTGTTTTTT.